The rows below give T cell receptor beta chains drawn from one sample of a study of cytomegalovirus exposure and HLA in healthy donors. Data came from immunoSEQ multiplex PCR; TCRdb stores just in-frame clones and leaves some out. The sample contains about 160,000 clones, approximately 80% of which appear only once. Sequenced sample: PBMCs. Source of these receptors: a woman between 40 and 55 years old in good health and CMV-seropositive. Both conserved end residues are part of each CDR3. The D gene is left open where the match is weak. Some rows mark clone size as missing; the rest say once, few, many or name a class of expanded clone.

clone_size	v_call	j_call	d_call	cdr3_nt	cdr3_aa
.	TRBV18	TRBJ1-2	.	TGTGCCAGCTCACCTCAACAGGGCAGGTCTAACTATGGCTACACCTTC	CASSPQQGRSNYGYTF
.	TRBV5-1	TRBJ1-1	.	TGCGCCAGCAGCTTGAGTGACAGGAACACTGAAGCTTTCTTT	CASSLSDRNTEAFF
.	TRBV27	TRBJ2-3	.	TGTGCCAGCAGACGACAGGGAGGAGATACGCAGTATTTT	CASRRQGGDTQYF
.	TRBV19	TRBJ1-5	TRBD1	TGTGCCAGTAGTATACTACAAGGGGACAGGGGTGGGGATCAGCCCCAGCATTTT	CASSILQGDRGGDQPQHF
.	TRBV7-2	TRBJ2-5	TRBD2	TGTGCCAGCAGCCCGGGACTAGCCGGAGAGACCCAGTACTTC	CASSPGLAGETQYF
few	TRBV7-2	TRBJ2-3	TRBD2	TGTGCCAGCAGCTTCTCTAGCGGGAGCACAGATACGCAGTATTTT	CASSFSSGSTDTQYF
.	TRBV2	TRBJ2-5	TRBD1	TGTGCCAGCGTGATTGGGACAGGGCAAGAGACCCAGTACTTC	CASVIGTGQETQYF
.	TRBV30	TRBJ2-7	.	TGTGCCTGGAGTGTAGAACAGGCCTACGAGCAGTACTTC	CAWSVEQAYEQYF
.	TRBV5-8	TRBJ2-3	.	TGTGCCAGCAGCCGGACAGTTCCAGATACGCAGTATTTT	CASSRTVPDTQYF
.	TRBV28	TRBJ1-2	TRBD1	TGTGCCAGCAGCTCAGGGGGCTATGGCTACACCTTC	CASSSGGYGYTF
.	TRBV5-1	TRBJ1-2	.	TGCGCCAGCAGCACGACACAGCAGGGGCGCGGTGGCTACACCTTC	CASSTTQQGRGGYTF
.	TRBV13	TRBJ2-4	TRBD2	TGTGCCAGCAGCCAGGGGACTAGCAGGATCTTC	CASSQGTSRIF
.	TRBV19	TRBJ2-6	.	TGTGCCAGTACTTTCTCAGGGCCAAGTATCTCTGGGGCCAACGTCCTGACTTTC	CASTFSGPSISGANVLTF
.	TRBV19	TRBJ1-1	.	TGTGCCAGTAGATTGGGGGGACCGAACACTGAAGCTTTCTTT	CASRLGGPNTEAFF
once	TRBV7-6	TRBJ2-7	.	TGTGCCAGCAGCCCGACAGTCTACGAGCAGTACTTC	CASSPTVYEQYF
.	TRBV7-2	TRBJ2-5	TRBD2	TGTGCCAGCAGCTTAGTGCCTAGCGGGGGAAGAGAGACCCAGTACTTC	CASSLVPSGGRETQYF
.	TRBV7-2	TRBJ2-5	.	TGTGCCAGCAGCGTAAACCAAGAGACCCAGTACTTC	CASSVNQETQYF
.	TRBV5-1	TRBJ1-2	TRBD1	TGCGCCAGCAGCTTGTTAACAGGGGGCTCAGATGGCTACACCTTC	CASSLLTGGSDGYTF
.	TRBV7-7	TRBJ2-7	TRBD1	TGTGCCAGCAGCTTGGGACAGGGGGGTTCCTACGAGCAGTACTTC	CASSLGQGGSYEQYF
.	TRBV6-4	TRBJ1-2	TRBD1	TGTGCCAGCAGCCCGGACAGGGCAGGTGGCTACACCTTC	CASSPDRAGGYTF
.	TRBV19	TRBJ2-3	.	TGTGCCAGTAAAGAGGCAGACACAGATACGCAGTATTTT	CASKEADTDTQYF
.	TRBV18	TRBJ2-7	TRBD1	TGTGCCAGCTCACGGGGGACAGTTTTTTCCTACGAGCAGTACTTC	CASSRGTVFSYEQYF
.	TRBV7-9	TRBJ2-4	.	TGTGCCAGCAGCAAGGACAGTAGGAACATTCAGTACTTC	CASSKDSRNIQYF
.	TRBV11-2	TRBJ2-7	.	TGTGCCAGCAGCTTCACAGGGAACGGCGAGCAGTACTTC	CASSFTGNGEQYF
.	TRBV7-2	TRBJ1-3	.	TGTGCCAGCAGCCCGGCGGGTACAGCCTCTGGAAACACCATATATTTT	CASSPAGTASGNTIYF
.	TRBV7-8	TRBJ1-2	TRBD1	TGTGCCAGCAGCAGGGGGACAGGGACTAACTATGGCTACACCTTC	CASSRGTGTNYGYTF
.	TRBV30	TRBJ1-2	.	TGTGCCTGGAGTGTACTAGGGCCCGGCTACACCTTC	CAWSVLGPGYTF
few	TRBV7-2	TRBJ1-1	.	TGTGCCAGCAGTCCCGGTCCCGCGTCGTATGTAACTTTCTTT	CASSPGPASYVTFF
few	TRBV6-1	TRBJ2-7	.	TGTGCCAGCAGTGAATCAGGGGCCCTCGCCTACGAGCAGTACTTC	CASSESGALAYEQYF
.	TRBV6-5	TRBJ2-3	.	TGTGCCAGCAGTTACTCTCTCAGGGCCACAGATACGCAGTATTTT	CASSYSLRATDTQYF
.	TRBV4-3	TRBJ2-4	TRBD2	TGCGCCAGCAGCCAAGATCCCAGCGGGAGAATAGCCAAAAACATTCAGTACTTC	CASSQDPSGRIAKNIQYF
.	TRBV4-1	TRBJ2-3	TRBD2	TGCGCCAGCAGCCCGACATTAGCGGGAGGTGGAACAGATACGCAGTATTTT	CASSPTLAGGGTDTQYF
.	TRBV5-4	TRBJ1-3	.	TGTGCCAGCAGCAGAGGGGGTCTCAGCTCTGGAAACACCATATATTTT	CASSRGGLSSGNTIYF
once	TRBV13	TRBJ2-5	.	TGTGCCAGCAGCTTAGGCCGGACGGGGGGCAGGGGACTGGAGACCCAGTACTTC	CASSLGRTGGRGLETQYF
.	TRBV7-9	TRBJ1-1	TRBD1	TGTGCCAGCAGATTTATTACAGGGGGCCCCCGAACCATGAACACTGAAGCTTTCTTT	CASRFITGGPRTMNTEAFF
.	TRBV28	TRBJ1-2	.	TGTGCCAGCACCCCGAGCACAGGTTCCTATGGCTACACCTTC	CASTPSTGSYGYTF
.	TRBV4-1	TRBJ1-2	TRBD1	TGCGCCAGCAGTCCCGGACAGGGGGCCTATGGCTACACCTTC	CASSPGQGAYGYTF
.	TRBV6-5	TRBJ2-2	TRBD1	TGTGCCAGCAGTTCACGAACAGGGGCCGGGGAGCTGTTTTTT	CASSSRTGAGELFF
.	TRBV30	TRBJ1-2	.	TGTGCCTGGAGTGTGGCGGAGTGGGATGGCTACACCTTC	CAWSVAEWDGYTF
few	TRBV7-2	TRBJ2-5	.	TGTGCCAGCAGCCCCTTGGGGCCAGGGCAAGAGACCCAGTACTTC	CASSPLGPGQETQYF
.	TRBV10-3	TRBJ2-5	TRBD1	TGTGCCATCAGTGAGCCAGGACAGGGGGTCGGAGAGACCCAGTACTTC	CAISEPGQGVGETQYF
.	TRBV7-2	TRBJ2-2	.	TGTGCCAGCAGCTGGGGTGGAGGCACCGGGGAGCTGTTTTTT	CASSWGGGTGELFF
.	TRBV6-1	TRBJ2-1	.	TGTGCCAGCAAGAGACAGGAGTACAATGAGCAGTTCTTC	CASKRQEYNEQFF
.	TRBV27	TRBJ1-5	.	TGTGCCAGCAGTCCACAGGCTACCAATCAGCCCCAGCATTTT	CASSPQATNQPQHF
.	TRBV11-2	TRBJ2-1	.	TGTGCCAGCAGCGCAGGGTACAATGAGCAGTTCTTC	CASSAGYNEQFF
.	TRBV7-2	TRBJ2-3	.	TGTGCCAGCAGCTTGGAGGGGGGGACAGATACGCAGTATTTT	CASSLEGGTDTQYF
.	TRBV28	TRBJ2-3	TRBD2	TGTGCCAGCAGTTCCCGGACTAGCGGAAGCACAGATACGCAGTATTTT	CASSSRTSGSTDTQYF
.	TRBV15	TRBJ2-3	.	TGTGCCACCAGCAGAGAGAGGAGAACAGATACGCAGTATTTT	CATSRERRTDTQYF
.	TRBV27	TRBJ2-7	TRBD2	TGTGCCAGCAGGACCCTAGCGGGTGGGGAGCAGTACTTC	CASRTLAGGEQYF
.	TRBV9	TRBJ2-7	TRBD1	TGTGCCAGCAGCCCTCAATCCGGGACAGTCCCCTACGAGCAGTACTTC	CASSPQSGTVPYEQYF
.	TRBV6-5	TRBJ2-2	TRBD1	TGTGCCAGCAGTTTGGGACAGGGGAACGCCGGGGAGCTGTTTTTT	CASSLGQGNAGELFF
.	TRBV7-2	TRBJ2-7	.	TGTGCCAGCAGCCGCGGTGACAGGACGTACGAGCAGTACTTC	CASSRGDRTYEQYF
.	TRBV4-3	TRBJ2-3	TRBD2	TGCGCCAGCAGCCAAGGCAATAGCGGGAGTGTAGATACGCAGTATTTT	CASSQGNSGSVDTQYF
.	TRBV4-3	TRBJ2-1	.	TGCGCCAGCAGCCAAGAACTCGCGGCTGGCTCCTACAATGAGCAGTTCTTC	CASSQELAAGSYNEQFF
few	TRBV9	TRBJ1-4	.	TGTGCCAGCAGCGTAGGGGGGCGCGGAACTAATGAAAAACTGTTTTTT	CASSVGGRGTNEKLFF
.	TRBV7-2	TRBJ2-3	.	TGTGCCAGCAGCCCCCCTTCCACCCATACACCAGATACGCAGTATTTT	CASSPPSTHTPDTQYF
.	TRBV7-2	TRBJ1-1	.	TGTGCCAGCAGCTTATTGCAGGGATTGAACACTGAAGCTTTCTTT	CASSLLQGLNTEAFF